These 5 T cell receptor beta chains were all obtained from the same sample, sequenced in a study of sequential checkpoint blockade in melanoma. TCRdb keeps only in-frame clones here, not all; method: immunoSEQ multiplex PCR. This sample has roughly 5,000 clones; around 30% occur once, and the top ten carry around 12%. As for treatment: randomized to nivolumab then ipilimumab (arm A) or the reverse (arm B). Specimen: tumor tissue (inferred from file names), collected from a patient given nivolumab and ipilimumab in sequence. Receptor source: a human donor with melanoma.

The table lists this clone with a few counts. Written as DNA, the CDR3 is TGCGCCAGCAGCTTAGTCCTAGGGGGGTCCTACGAGCAGTACTTC. Protein sequence: CASSLVLGGSYEQYF. V gene TRBV23-1 combines with J gene TRBJ2-7, with D tentatively TRBD1 or TRBD2 (6 bases each). TRBV23-1 is an ORF for which the function is uncertain. This CDR3 spans 15 amino acids. V gave up 6 bases and J gave up 1 base, with 16 bases separating them.

A single count supports this clone. The chain has TRBV5-1 and TRBJ1-1, with D possibly matching TRBD1 (6 bases). V was clipped by 4 bases and J by 1 base, with 11 bases between them. The CDR3 is 14 residues long. Germline V gives CDR1 SGHRS, CDR2 YFSETQ. The DNA of the CDR3 is TGCGCCAGCAGCCAATGGACAGCGAACACTGAAGCTTTCTTT. Amino acids: CASSQWTANTEAFF.

The V gene is TRBV6-8, the J gene TRBJ2-7; D gene unclear. Germline V gene sequence: CDR1 MNHGY, CDR2 SAAAGT. The CDR3 is 14 amino acids. Trimming cost V 0 bases and J 3 bases, with 9 bases left between them. The CDR3 region has the DNA TGTGCCAGCAGTTACTCGGGAACTCTCTACGAGCAGTACTTC. Amino acids: CASSYSGTLYEQYF.

The chain recombines TRBV15 with TRBJ1-6; D call uncertain. Germline CDR1 LNHNV, CDR2 YYDKDF (reference sequence). V was clipped by 6 bases and J by 0 bases, with 15 bases between them. The CDR3 is 17 residues long. CDR3: CATRNGRLSSYNSPLHF. In nucleotides, the CDR3 is TGTGCCACCAGAAACGGGCGTTTGAGCTCCTATAATTCACCCCTCCACTTT.

Within the sample, this clone is medium-sized (0.01 to 0.1%). This rearrangement joins TRBV6-8 to TRBJ2-1; D may be TRBD2 (5 bases). The CDR3 is 15 residues long. CDR1 and CDR2 (germline): MNHGY, SAAAGT. Trimming left V 2 bases short and J 2 bases short, with 10 bases between. The chain's CDR3 is CASSYTGYAYNEQFF. CDR3 DNA: TGTGCCAGCAGTTACACGGGATACGCCTACAATGAGCAGTTCTTC.